This TCR beta chain was documented in a study of T cells after yellow fever vaccination. This clonotype occurred a few times. Its antigen remains unknown. Whole-study findings and limits: Peak timing came faster in the weaker secondary response, day 5 versus 15. Most primary-vaccination clones reappeared after the booster (approximately 95% CD4, 88% CD8).

In germline, CDR1 is MNHNS, CDR2 SASEGT. The CDR3 length is 16 residues. Trimming cost V 5 bases and J 2 bases; bases outside gene matches: 8. A 5'RACE template-switching step, the method used to make TCR cDNA, added a universal primer site and UMIs. TCRdb analysed the 5' RACE reads with MiXCR anew, one entry per CDR3 protein. The sample consists of just under 600,000 distinct CDR3 sequences, about 14% of them appearing once. Sample: PBMCs, taken on the day of the yellow fever booster vaccination. The sequence derives from a man aged 25 to 40 who received the YFV17D yellow fever vaccine. The chain links TRBV6-1 to TRBJ2-7; 11 bases agree with TRBD1. This chain's CDR3 is CASSQLKGQGAYEQYF. CDR3 in DNA: TGTGCCAGCAGTCAGCTCAAGGGACAGGGGGCCTACGAGCAGTACTTC.